This is a list of T cell receptor beta chains from one sample in a study of blood T cell repertoires in COVID-19. Produced via immunoSEQ multiplex PCR; TCRdb's table is partial and in-frame only. This table has hundreds of thousands of clones, roughly 84% appearing once. Input material: peripheral blood. These receptors were obtained from a woman between 40 and 50 years old with active or convalescent COVID-19. Both conserved end residues are part of each CDR3. The D gene is left open where the match is weak. Some rows have no size entry. The others give once, few or many, or a class for an expanded clone.

v_gene,abundance,j_gene,d_gene,CDR3aa,CDR3nt
TRBV30,NA,TRBJ1-2,NA,CAWVPFGNRFYGYTF,TGTGCCTGGGTCCCCTTCGGAAACAGATTTTATGGCTACACCTTC
TRBV10-3,NA,TRBJ2-7,NA,CAISEGVVFPEQYF,TGTGCCATCAGTGAAGGGGTGGTCTTCCCCGAGCAGTACTTC
TRBV14,once,TRBJ2-7,NA,CASSQGSAPGIQQYF,TGTGCCAGCAGCCAAGGGAGCGCCCCCGGTATTCAGCAGTACTTC
TRBV7-2,NA,TRBJ1-2,NA,CASSLNVITEHLSNYGYTF,TGTGCCAGCAGCTTAAATGTAATAACAGAGCATCTGTCGAACTATGGCTACACCTTC
TRBV11-2,NA,TRBJ1-5,NA,CASSLDRSQPQHF,TGTGCCAGCAGCTTAGATCGTAGCCAGCCCCAGCATTTT
TRBV1,NA,TRBJ1-5,NA,CTSSQLRDRAVYRNQPQHF,TGCACCAGCAGCCAGCTCCGGGACAGGGCCGTGTATCGCAATCAGCCCCAGCATTTT
TRBV30,NA,TRBJ1-1,NA,CAWSLRGDTEAFF,TGTGCCTGGAGCCTGCGGGGCGACACTGAAGCTTTCTTT
TRBV6-5,NA,TRBJ1-2,NA,CASSYSIRGGYTF,TGTGCCAGCAGTTACTCGATCAGGGGTGGCTACACCTTC
TRBV27,NA,TRBJ1-1,NA,CASSQTENTEAFF,TGTGCCAGCAGCCAGACAGAGAACACTGAAGCTTTCTTT
TRBV5-4,NA,TRBJ1-2,NA,CASSWRGGYGYTF,TGTGCCAGCAGCTGGAGGGGGGGCTATGGCTACACCTTC
TRBV2,NA,TRBJ2-1,NA,CASSEKGPGFEQFF,TGTGCCAGCAGTGAAAAGGGCCCGGGATTCGAGCAGTTCTTC